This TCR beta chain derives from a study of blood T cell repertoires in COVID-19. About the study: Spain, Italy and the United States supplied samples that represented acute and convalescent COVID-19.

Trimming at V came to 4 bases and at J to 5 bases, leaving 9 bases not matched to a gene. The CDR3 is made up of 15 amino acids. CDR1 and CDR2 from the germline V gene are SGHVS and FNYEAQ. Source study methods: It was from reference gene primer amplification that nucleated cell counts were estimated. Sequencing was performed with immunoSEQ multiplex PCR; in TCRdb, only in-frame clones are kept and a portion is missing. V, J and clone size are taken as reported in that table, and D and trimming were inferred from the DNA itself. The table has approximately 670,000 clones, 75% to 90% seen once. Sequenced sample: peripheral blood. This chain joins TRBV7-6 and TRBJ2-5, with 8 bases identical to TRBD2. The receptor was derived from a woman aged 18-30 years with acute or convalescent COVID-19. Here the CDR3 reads CASSSLAGRGETQYF. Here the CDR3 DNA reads TGTGCCAGCAGCTCGTTAGCGGGAAGGGGGGAGACCCAGTACTTC. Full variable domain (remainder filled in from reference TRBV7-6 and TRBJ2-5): GAGVSQSPRYKVTKRGQDVALRCDPISGHVSLYWYRQALGQGPEFLTYFNYEAQQDKSGLPNDRFSAERPEGSISTLTIQRTEQRDSAMYRCASSSLAGRGETQYFGPGTRLLVL.